These T cell receptor beta chains were read from a single sample in a study of T cell repertoires in cytomegalovirus infection. These receptors' antigens are unknown. TCRdb reprocessed the reads with MiXCR, giving one entry per CDR3 protein. In the table there are a few hundred thousand distinct CDR3 sequences, under 35% of which are singletons. Material: cultured PBMCs, obtained from culture after CMV antigen stimulation. The receptor source for this set is a human donor in good health (CMV status not recorded). Some clones in this sample may be carry-over from other donors' samples. Both conserved end residues are part of each CDR3. Each record gives: J gene, clone size, V gene, D gene, CDR3 DNA, CDR3 protein. D genes are given only for firm matches. The size entry is marked missing in some rows and otherwise reads once, few, many or a size class.

J: TRBJ2-6; size: NA; V: TRBV5-1; D: NA; DNA: TGCGCCAGCAGCTTGAAAAGAGAGGGGCTTGGGGCCAACGTCCTGACTTTC; CDR3: CASSLKREGLGANVLTF
J: TRBJ1-5; size: NA; V: TRBV6-5; D: TRBD1; DNA: TGTGCCAGCAGCACAACAGGGGTGGGTCAGCCCCAGCATTTT; CDR3: CASSTTGVGQPQHF
J: TRBJ1-1; size: many; V: TRBV7-3; D: NA; DNA: TGTGCCAGCAGCCCCGTCGGGGGTGACCTCTCTGAAGCTTTCTTT; CDR3: CASSPVGGDLSEAFF
J: TRBJ2-1; size: many; V: TRBV28; D: TRBD2; DNA: TGTGCCAGCAGTTTAGGACTAGCGGGAGGGGTATTGAGCTCCTACAATGAGCAGTTCTTC; CDR3: CASSLGLAGGVLSSYNEQFF
J: TRBJ1-1; size: few; V: TRBV29-1; D: NA; DNA: TGCAGCCTACAGGAGGTAGCGAACACTGAAGCTTTCTTT; CDR3: CSLQEVANTEAFF
J: TRBJ1-5; size: few; V: TRBV2; D: NA; DNA: TGTGCCAGCAGTGACGAGTGGAGTCAGCCCCAGCATTTT; CDR3: CASSDEWSQPQHF
J: TRBJ2-6; size: NA; V: TRBV29-1; D: NA; DNA: TGCAGCGTTGGCCTGGGCAGGGAAGCCGGGGCCAACGTCCTGACTTTC; CDR3: CSVGLGREAGANVLTF
J: TRBJ1-6; size: few; V: TRBV19; D: NA; DNA: TGTGCCAGTAGTCCGGGAAGCTCCTATAATTCACCCCTCCACTTT; CDR3: CASSPGSSYNSPLHF
J: TRBJ1-1; size: NA; V: TRBV19; D: TRBD1; DNA: TGTGCCAGTAGAGGACAGGGAGGATCTTTCTTT; CDR3: CASRGQGGSFF
J: TRBJ2-3; size: few; V: TRBV19; D: NA; DNA: TGTGCCAGTAGTCCCGGGGATTCTAGCACAGATACGCAGTATTTT; CDR3: CASSPGDSSTDTQYF
J: TRBJ1-2; size: NA; V: TRBV20-1; D: NA; DNA: TGCAGTGCTCCTCGGCAGCCTGCCGCAAACACCTTC; CDR3: CSAPRQPAANTF
J: TRBJ2-5; size: NA; V: TRBV4-2; D: TRBD2; DNA: TGTGCCAGCAGCCCCGGGGGGGCCAGGGCGCAGCAAGAGACCCAGTACTTC; CDR3: CASSPGGARAQQETQYF
J: TRBJ2-1; size: few; V: TRBV7-8; D: NA; DNA: TGTGCCAGCAGCGACCTGGAAGCCTACAATGAGCAGTTCTTC; CDR3: CASSDLEAYNEQFF
J: TRBJ2-2; size: few; V: TRBV4-2; D: NA; DNA: TGTGCCAGCAGCCAAGATCCCACGTGGTCCACCGGGGAGCTGTTTTTT; CDR3: CASSQDPTWSTGELFF
J: TRBJ1-1; size: NA; V: TRBV28; D: NA; DNA: TGTGCCAGCAGTTTGCCCCTCGTTGGGGGAGCTGAAGCTTTCTTT; CDR3: CASSLPLVGGAEAFF
J: TRBJ2-3; size: NA; V: TRBV5-4; D: NA; DNA: TGTGCCAGCAGCTTGTACGGCACAGATACGCAGTATTTT; CDR3: CASSLYGTDTQYF
J: TRBJ2-1; size: few; V: TRBV19; D: TRBD2; DNA: TGTGCCAGTAGTCCCCCCGGGACTAGCGGGAGGGCGGGTGAGCAGTTCTTC; CDR3: CASSPPGTSGRAGEQFF